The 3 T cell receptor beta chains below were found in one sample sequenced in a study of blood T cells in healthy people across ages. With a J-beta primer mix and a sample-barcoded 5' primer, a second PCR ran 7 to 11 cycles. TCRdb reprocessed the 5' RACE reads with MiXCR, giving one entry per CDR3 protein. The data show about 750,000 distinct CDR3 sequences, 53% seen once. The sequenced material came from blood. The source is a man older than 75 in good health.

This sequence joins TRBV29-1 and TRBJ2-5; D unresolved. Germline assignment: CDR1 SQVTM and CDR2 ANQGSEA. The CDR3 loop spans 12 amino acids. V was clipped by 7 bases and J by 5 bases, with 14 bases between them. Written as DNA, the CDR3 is TGCAGCGGGGGTCATATCCGGGAGACCCAGTACTTC. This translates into CSGGHIRETQYF.

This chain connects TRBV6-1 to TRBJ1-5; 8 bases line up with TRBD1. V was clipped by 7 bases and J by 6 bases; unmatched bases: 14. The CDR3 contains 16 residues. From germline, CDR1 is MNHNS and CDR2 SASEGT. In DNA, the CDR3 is TGTGCCAGCACTGGCGGGGGCCGGACAGGGATTCAGCCCCAGCATTTT. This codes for CASTGGGRTGIQPQHF.

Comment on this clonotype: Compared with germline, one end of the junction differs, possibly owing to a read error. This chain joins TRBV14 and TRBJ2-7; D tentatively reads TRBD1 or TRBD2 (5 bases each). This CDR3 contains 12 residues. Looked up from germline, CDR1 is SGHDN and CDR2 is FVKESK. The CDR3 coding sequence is TGTGCCAGCAGCCAAAGGGACGGGAAAGAGTTCTTC. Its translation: CASSQRDGKEFF.